This T cell receptor beta chain was recovered during a study of PD-1 blockade in classical Hodgkin lymphoma. Time point noted: cycle 4 day 1 (C4D1), after 6 weeks of nivolumab. No patient escaped relapse after autologous stem cell transplantation, and brentuximab vedotin exposure varied. By magnetic negative selection, CD4+ T cells were purified from thawed PBMCs. Responses achieved at best were complete response, partial response or progressive disease. To note about this clone: Antigen specificity is unknown.

Sequencing used immunoSEQ multiplex PCR; TCRdb keeps in-frame clones, though not all of them. Of approximately 31,000 clones in the sample, approximately 79% are singletons; the top ten hold 0.65% to 0.95%. This CDR3 region has 12 residues. Trimming cost V 5 bases and J 6 bases, with 13 bases left between them. CDR1 SQVTM and CDR2 ANQGSEA come from the germline V gene. Broader study findings: Repertoire differences lack defined causes, possibly disease activity or prior therapy. Those patients who began receiving nivolumab less than 1 year after ASCT had lower diversity, and they were excluded.

The specimen was CD4+ T cells from blood, collected before the fourth cycle of nivolumab. The chain couples TRBV29-1 to TRBJ1-2; D gene uncertain. This TCR derives from a human donor with classical Hodgkin lymphoma. The CDR3 DNA follows: TGCAGCGTTTCAGACGGATTCAATGGCTACACCTTC. Residues: CSVSDGFNGYTF.